Here is one T cell receptor beta chain with its context. Samples came from healthy bone marrow donors. The data derive from a study of cytomegalovirus exposure and HLA in healthy donors. V was shortened by 1 base and J by 4 bases, with 10 bases between the two germline ends. Germline CDR1 and CDR2: SGHAT and FQNNGV. This CDR3 has 14 residues. The PCR contained 60 Vbeta and 13 Jbeta primers. The method was immunoSEQ multiplex PCR; TCRdb's version includes in-frame clones alone and lacks a portion of them. The sample has over 150,000 clones, roughly four fifths seen once. This receptor was taken from a woman between 50 and 59 years old in good health and CMV-seropositive. This chain links TRBV11-2 with TRBJ1-1; the D is unclear. The source material was PBMCs. Here the CDR3 reads CASSLGGGFTEAFF. The CDR3 nucleotides are TGTGCCAGCAGCTTAGGCGGCGGATTCACTGAAGCTTTCTTT.